This T cell receptor (beta chain) was found in a study of T cells in Graves' hyperthyroidism and ophthalmopathy (dated by TCRdb to the late 2010s). General notes on the study: Peripheral blood was sampled at the time of initial diagnosis, prior to any treatment. To identify TCR V-J signatures that set the groups apart, the researchers used a discovery cohort of more than 95 patients, made up of fewer than 50 with Graves' ophthalmopathy and 55 to 65 with stable Graves' hyperthyroidism. Whether ophthalmopathy could be predicted prospectively was tested in an independent validation cohort made up of 18 to 20 hyperthyroidism patients plus 17 patients who later progressed to ophthalmopathy. The 75 to 100 discovery patients were randomly divided into training and test sets at a 7:3 ratio. The study also compared thyroid tissue and blood T-cell repertoires from 6 or 7 Graves' hyperthyroidism patients. After blood sampling, hyperthyroidism patients were treated with methimazole at a starting dose of 30 mg daily, and ophthalmopathy patients were treated with high-dose intravenous methylprednisolone. The paper describes TCR Vbeta CDR3 sequencing of 120 to 150 peripheral blood samples, made up of 43 ophthalmopathy patients, 70 to 75 hyperthyroidism patients and 17 progressor patients. Broad study findings and their caveats: Ophthalmopathy was separated from stable hyperthyroidism by a 13 V-J signature model, with around 88% sensitivity and 81% to 82% specificity obtained in cross-validation and 80%/75% obtained in testing. During validation, the model predicted progression to ophthalmopathy a median of roughly six months ahead of onset, with around 65% sensitivity and 72% to 80% specificity. Most expanded thyroid clonotypes (frequency above 0.001) were also detected in blood, suggesting blood repertoires may reflect thyroid immune responses. Sample size was not statistically predetermined, and investigators were not blinded to group allocation.

In the case of this clonotype: The specificity of this receptor is unknown. Base qualities are not at hand, and no much larger clone is one base apart.

A patient counted as having stable Graves' hyperthyroidism if no progression to ophthalmopathy occurred over 18 months of follow-up. Hyperthyroidism patients were newly diagnosed, had a disease duration of under 2 months, and were aged 18 to 65 years. Any patient with an uncontrolled infection, another autoimmune disease, pregnancy or lactation was excluded. Diagnoses were based on clinical symptoms, serum thyroxine and TRAb, thyroid ultrasound and orbital computed tomography. PBMCs were separated from 7.5 to 10 ml of fresh peripheral blood using Ficoll-Paque density gradient centrifugation. Total RNA was extracted with Trizol reagent, and quality was checked on an Agilent 2100 Bioanalyzer. The TCR beta CDR3 regions were amplified from RNA transcripts. For the first round of RT-PCR on the TCR CDR3, the HTBI primer set was used together with the Qiagen OneStep RT-PCR kit. Libraries were constructed in a second round of multiplex PCR, after which size selection and purification were carried out. Paired-end sequencing of the libraries was performed with 100 bp reads on an Illumina HiSeq2000. Concerning the study's data processing: SOAPnuke was used to process the raw data, removing reads that contained adapters or uncalled bases, had a mean Phred below 15, or lacked an exact match to the constant primer or identifier. COPE v1.2.5 was used to merge high-quality paired reads, and clonotypes were defined as unique nucleotide sequences. MiTCR v1.1 was used to align the clonotypes against IMGT TRBV, TRBD and TRBJ reference segments. Only V-J combinations with frequency above 0.0001, covering about 99% of repertoires, were analysed. The TCS score was defined as the ratio of F50 (clonal expansion) to E x V (chaos), calculated using BLOSUM62-based TCRdist between CDR3 peptides within each V-J. Welch's t-statistics and random forest reduced fewer than 550 V-J features to under 15, which were used in a naive Bayes classifier (R e1071). Clones were called with MiXCR by TCRdb after fastp trimmed the public reads at Q25, and only in-frame beta chains were retained. Identical CDR3 proteins give one entry, which carries the most common genes and DNA. TCRdb, rather than the study authors, made the V and J calls. Here the sample has about 550,000 distinct CDR3 sequences; less than 25% occur a single time. The top ten constitute around a quarter of the sample.

This TCR was recovered from a man between 18 and 35 years old with Graves' hyperthyroidism. Specimen: blood.

Here is the DNA: TGTGCCAGCAGTTACTTGGGGCAGACCCTCTCCTACGAGCAGTACTTC. Its protein product is CASSYLGQTLSYEQYF. The chain joins TRBV6-5 to TRBJ2-7; the best D guess is TRBD1, with 5 bases matching. The CDR1 and CDR2 encoded by the germline V gene are MNHEY and SVGAGI. Spanning cysteine to phenylalanine, the CDR3 consists of 16 amino acids. Of the read, only the CDR3 DNA is kept; its 48 bases are in frame from base 1. V sheds 1 base and J sheds 0 bases, leaving 13 bases between their ends.